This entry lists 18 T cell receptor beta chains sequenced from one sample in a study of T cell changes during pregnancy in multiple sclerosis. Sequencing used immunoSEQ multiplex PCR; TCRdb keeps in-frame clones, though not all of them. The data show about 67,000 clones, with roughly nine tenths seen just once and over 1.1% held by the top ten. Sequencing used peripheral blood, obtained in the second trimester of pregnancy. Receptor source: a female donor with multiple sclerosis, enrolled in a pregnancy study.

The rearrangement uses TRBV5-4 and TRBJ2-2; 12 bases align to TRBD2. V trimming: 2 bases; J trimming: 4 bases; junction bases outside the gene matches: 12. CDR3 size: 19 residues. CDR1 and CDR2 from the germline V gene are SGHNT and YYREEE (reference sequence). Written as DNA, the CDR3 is TGTGCCAGCAGCTTAGGGGGGCTAGCGGGAGGGCCCGGCACCGGGGAGCTGTTTTTT. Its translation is CASSLGGLAGGPGTGELFF.

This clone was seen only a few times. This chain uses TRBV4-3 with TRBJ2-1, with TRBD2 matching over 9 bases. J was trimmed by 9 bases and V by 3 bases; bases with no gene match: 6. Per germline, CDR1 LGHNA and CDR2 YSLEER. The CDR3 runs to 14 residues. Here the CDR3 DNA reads TGCGCCAGCAGCCATGTTTCGACTAGCGGTGAGCAGTTCTTC. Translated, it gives CASSHVSTSGEQFF.

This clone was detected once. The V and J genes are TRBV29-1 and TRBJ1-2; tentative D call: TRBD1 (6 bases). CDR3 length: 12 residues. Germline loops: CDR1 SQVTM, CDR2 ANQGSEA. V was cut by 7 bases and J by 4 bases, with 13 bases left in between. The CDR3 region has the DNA TGCAGCGCGACCCGGGACATCTATGGCTACACCTTC. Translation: CSATRDIYGYTF.

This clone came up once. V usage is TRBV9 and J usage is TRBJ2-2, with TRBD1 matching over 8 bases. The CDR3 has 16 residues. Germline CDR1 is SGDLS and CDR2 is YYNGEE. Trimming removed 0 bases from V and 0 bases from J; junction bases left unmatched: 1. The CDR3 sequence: CASSVADRANTGELFF. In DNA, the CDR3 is TGTGCCAGCAGCGTAGCGGACAGGGCGAACACCGGGGAGCTGTTTTTT. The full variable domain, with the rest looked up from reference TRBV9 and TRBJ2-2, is DSGVTQTPKHLITATGQRVTLRCSPRSGDLSVYWYQQSLDQGLQFLIQYYNGEERAKGNILERFSAQQFPDLHSELNLSSLELGDSALYFCASSVADRANTGELFFGEGSRLTVL.

CDR3 bases: TGCAGCGTTGAGTCCGGGACAGGGGGTCCCTACGAGCAGTACTTC. Its translation: CSVESGTGGPYEQYF. The rearrangement links TRBV29-1 to TRBJ2-7; 11 bases match TRBD1. This CDR3 is 15 amino acids long. Germline V gene data show CDR1 as SQVTM and CDR2 as ANQGSEA. Losses at the gene ends were 3 bases for V and 2 bases for J; bases not matched to a gene: 6.

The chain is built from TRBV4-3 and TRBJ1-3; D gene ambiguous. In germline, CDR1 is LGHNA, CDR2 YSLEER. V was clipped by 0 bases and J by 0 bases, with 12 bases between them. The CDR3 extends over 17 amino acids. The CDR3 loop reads CASSQDRAGFSGNTIYF. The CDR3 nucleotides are TGCGCCAGCAGCCAAGATAGGGCGGGATTCTCTGGAAACACCATATATTTT.

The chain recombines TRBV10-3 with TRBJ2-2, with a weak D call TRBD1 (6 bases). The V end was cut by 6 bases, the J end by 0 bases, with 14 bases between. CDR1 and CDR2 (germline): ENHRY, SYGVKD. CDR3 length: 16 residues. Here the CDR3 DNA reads TGTGCCATCAGCGAACGTACAGGGCCGAACACCGGGGAGCTGTTTTTT. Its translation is CAISERTGPNTGELFF.

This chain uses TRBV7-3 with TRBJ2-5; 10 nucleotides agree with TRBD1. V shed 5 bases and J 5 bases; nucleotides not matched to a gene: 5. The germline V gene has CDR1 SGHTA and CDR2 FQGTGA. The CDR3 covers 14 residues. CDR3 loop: CASSEGQGMETQYF. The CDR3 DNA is TGTGCCAGCAGCGAGGGACAGGGGATGGAGACCCAGTACTTC.

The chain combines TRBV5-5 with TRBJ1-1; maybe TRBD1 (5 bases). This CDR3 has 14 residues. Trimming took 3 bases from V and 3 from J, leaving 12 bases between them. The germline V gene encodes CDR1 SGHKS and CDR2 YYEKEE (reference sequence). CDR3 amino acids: CASSYSGMDTEAFF. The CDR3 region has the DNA TGTGCCAGCAGCTACTCAGGGATGGACACTGAAGCTTTCTTT.

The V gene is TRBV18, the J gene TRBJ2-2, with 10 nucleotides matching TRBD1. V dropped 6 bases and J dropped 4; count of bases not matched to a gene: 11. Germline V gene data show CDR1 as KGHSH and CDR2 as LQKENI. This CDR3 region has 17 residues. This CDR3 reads CASSPFAGTGVTGELFF. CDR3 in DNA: TGTGCCAGCTCCCCCTTTGCCGGGACAGGGGTCACCGGGGAGCTGTTTTTT.

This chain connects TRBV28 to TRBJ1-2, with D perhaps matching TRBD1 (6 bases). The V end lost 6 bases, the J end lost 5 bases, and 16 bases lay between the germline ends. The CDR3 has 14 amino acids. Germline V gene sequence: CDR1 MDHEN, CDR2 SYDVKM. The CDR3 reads CASSYSGGLYGYTF. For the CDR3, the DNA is TGTGCCAGCAGCTATAGTGGGGGCCTTTATGGCTACACCTTC.

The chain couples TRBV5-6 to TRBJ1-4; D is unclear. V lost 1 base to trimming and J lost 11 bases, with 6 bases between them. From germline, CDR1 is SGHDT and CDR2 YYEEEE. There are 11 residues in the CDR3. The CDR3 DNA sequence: TGTGCCAGCAGCTTGACAGACAAACTGTTTTTT. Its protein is CASSLTDKLFF.

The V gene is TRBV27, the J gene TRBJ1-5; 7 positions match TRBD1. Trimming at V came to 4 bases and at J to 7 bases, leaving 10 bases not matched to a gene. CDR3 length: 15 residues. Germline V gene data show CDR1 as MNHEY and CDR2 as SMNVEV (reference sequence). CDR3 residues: CASSSDRVVGQPQHF. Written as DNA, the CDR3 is TGTGCCAGCAGTTCCGACAGGGTGGTCGGGCAGCCCCAGCATTTT.

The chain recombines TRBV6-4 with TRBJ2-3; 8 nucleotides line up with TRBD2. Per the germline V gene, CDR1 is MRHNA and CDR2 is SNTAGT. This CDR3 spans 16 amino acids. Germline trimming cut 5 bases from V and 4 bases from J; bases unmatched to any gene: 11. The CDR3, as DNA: TGTGCCAGCAGTCGGGAAGCGGGAGAGAGGGCAGATACGCAGTATTTT. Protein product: CASSREAGERADTQYF.

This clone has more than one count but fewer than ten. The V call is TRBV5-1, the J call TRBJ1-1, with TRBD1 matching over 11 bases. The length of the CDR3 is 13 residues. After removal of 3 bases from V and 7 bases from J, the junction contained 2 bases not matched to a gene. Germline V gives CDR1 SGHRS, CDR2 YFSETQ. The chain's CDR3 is CASSSGTGGEAFF. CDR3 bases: TGCGCCAGCAGCTCCGGGACAGGGGGTGAAGCTTTCTTT.

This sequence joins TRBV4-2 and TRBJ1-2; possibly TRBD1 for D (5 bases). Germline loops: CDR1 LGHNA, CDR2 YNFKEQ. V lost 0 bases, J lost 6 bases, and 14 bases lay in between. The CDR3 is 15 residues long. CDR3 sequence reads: CASSQDRQGENGYTF. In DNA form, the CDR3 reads TGTGCCAGCAGCCAAGATCGGCAGGGTGAAAATGGCTACACCTTC.

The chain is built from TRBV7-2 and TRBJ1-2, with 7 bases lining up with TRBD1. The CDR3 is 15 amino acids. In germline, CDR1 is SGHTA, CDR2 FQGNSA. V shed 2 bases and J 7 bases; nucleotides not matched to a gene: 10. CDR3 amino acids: CASSLSLTGAAGYTF. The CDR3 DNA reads TGTGCCAGCAGCTTAAGCCTAACAGGGGCGGCTGGCTACACCTTC.

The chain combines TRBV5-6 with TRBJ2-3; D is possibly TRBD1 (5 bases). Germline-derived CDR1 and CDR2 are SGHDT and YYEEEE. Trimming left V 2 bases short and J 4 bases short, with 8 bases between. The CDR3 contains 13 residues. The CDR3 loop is CASSLDRSDTQYF. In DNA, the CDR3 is TGTGCCAGCAGCTTAGACAGATCAGATACGCAGTATTTT.